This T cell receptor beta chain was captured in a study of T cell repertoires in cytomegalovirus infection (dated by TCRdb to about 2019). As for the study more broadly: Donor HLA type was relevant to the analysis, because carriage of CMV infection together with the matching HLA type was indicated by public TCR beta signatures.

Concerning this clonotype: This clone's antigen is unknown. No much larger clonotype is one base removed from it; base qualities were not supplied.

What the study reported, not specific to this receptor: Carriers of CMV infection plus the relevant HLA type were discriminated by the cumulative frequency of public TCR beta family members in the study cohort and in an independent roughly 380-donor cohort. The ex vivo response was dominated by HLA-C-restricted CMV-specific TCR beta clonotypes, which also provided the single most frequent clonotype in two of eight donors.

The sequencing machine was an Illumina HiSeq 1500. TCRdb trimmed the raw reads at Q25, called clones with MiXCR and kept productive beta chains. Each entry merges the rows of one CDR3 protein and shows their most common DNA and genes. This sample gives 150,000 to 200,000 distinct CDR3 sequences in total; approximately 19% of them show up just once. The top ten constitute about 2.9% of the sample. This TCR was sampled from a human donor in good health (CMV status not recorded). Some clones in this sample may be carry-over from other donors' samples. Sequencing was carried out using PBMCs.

The CDR3 in this case is CASSLSGAGAKDTQYF. The nucleotide sequence is TGTGCCAGCAGCTTATCAGGGGCTGGAGCCAAGGATACGCAGTATTTT. Here the chain combines TRBV7-3 and TRBJ2-3, with a tentative D gene TRBD1 over 6 matching bases. V is shortened by 2 bases, J by 6 bases, and the region joining them spans 18 bases. The cysteine opens and the phenylalanine closes a CDR3 of 16 amino acids. Solely the CDR3 DNA is kept, with 48 bases framed from the first base. CDR1 and CDR2, looked up from the germline V gene, are SGHTA and FQGTGA.